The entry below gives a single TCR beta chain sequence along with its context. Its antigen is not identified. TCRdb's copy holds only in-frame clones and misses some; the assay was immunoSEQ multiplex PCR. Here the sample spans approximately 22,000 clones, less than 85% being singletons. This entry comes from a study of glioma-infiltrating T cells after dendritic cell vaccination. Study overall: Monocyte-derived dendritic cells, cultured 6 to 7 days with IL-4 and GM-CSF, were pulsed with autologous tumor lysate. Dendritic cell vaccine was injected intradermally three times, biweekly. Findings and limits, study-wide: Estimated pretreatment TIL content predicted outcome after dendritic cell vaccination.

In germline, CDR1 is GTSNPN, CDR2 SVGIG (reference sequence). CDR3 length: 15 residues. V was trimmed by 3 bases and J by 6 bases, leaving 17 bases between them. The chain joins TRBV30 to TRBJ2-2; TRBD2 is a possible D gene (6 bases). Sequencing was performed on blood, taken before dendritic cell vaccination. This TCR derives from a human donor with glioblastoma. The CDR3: CAWSPFGGSAGELFF. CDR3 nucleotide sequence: TGTGCCTGGAGCCCTTTTGGGGGGAGCGCCGGGGAGCTGTTTTTT.